This TCR beta chain originates from a study of cytomegalovirus exposure and HLA in healthy donors. General study results and limits: Most TCR sequences were seen very rarely across donors, but some public TCRs occurred in many. Cytomegalovirus-associated TCR beta chains were listed, numbering some 170. The finding came from a later analysis; first-cohort TCR clusters tended to co-occur in the 95 to 150 validation repertoires.

Donors came from a validation cohort of approximately 110 subjects, distinct from the first 666-subject cohort. Only in-frame clones appear in the TCRdb table, and some are missing; sequencing was by immunoSEQ multiplex PCR. The sample lists about 130,000 clones, more than 95% occurring once. The CDR3 runs to 15 residues. V was shortened by 4 bases and J by 7 bases, with 16 bases between the two germline ends. Germline V gene data show CDR1 as SGHTA and CDR2 as FQGNSA. Comments on this clone: Its antigen is not known.

This TCR came from a man younger than 35 in good health and CMV-seronegative. The sample comprised PBMCs. This sequence joins TRBV7-2 and TRBJ1-4, with TRBD1 as a possible D gene (6 bases). The CDR3 region is CASSSRVGGGEKLFF. The CDR3 DNA sequence: TGTGCCAGCAGCTCCAGGGTTGGGGGCGGTGAAAAACTGTTTTTT.